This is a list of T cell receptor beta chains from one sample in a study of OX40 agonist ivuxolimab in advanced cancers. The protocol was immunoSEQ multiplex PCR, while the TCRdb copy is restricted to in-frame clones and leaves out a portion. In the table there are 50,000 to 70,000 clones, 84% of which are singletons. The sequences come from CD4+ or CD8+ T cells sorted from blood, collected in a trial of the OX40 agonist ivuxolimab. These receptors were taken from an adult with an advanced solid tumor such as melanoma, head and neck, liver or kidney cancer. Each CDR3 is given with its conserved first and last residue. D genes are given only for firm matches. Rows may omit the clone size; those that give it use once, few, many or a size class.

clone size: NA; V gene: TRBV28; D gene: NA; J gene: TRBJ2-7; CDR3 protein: CASRTRGSYEQYF; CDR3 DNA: TGTGCCAGCAGGACCCGCGGGTCCTACGAGCAGTACTTC
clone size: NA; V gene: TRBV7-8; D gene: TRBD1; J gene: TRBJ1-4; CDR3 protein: CASSSRQGAKGEKLFF; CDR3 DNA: TGTGCCAGCAGCTCCAGACAGGGGGCAAAAGGGGAAAAACTGTTTTTT
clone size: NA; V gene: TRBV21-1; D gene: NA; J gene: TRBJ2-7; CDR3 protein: CASTTGERGYEQYF; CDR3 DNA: TGTGCCAGCACCACAGGGGAACGGGGCTACGAGCAGTACTTC
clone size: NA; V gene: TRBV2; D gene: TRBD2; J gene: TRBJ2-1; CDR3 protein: CASSGASGGYNEQFF; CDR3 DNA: TGTGCCAGCAGTGGGGCTAGCGGGGGGTACAATGAGCAGTTCTTC
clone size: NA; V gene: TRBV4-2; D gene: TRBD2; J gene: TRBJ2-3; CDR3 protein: CASSQESSGGTTQYF; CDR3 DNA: TGTGCCAGCAGCCAAGAATCTAGCGGGGGAACGACGCAGTATTTT
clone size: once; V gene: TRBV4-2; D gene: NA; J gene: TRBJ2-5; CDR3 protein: CASSSPTGQETQYF; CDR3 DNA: TGTGCCAGCAGCAGCCCGACAGGCCAAGAGACCCAGTACTTC
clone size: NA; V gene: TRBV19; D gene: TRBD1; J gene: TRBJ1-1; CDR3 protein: CASSTGQERNTEAFF; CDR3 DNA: TGTGCCAGTAGTACAGGACAGGAAAGAAACACTGAAGCTTTCTTT
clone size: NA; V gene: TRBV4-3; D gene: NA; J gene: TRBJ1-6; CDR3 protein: CASSQDWVVGSPLHF; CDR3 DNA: TGCGCCAGCAGCCAAGATTGGGTCGTAGGTTCACCCCTCCACTTT
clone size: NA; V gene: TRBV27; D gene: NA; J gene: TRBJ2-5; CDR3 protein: CASRTRAGGKETQYF; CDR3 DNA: TGTGCCAGCAGGACTAGGGCAGGGGGTAAAGAGACCCAGTACTTC
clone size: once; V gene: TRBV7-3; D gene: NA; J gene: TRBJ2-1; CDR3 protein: CASSLKLWDNEQFF; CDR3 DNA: TGTGCCAGCAGCTTAAAACTCTGGGACAATGAGCAGTTCTTC
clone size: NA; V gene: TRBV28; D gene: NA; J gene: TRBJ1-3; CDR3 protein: CASGGRMISGNTIYF; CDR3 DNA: TGTGCCAGCGGGGGGCGGATGATCTCTGGAAACACCATATATTTT
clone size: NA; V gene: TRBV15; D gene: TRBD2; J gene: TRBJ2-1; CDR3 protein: CATSRPRAGGQFF; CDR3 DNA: TGTGCCACCAGCAGACCAAGAGCGGGGGGGCAGTTCTTC
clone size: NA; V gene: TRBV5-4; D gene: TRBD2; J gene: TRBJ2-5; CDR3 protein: CAGGTSVEETQYF; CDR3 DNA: TGTGCCGGGGGGACTAGCGTGGAAGAGACCCAGTACTTC
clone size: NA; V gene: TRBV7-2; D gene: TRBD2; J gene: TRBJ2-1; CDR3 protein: CASSFQPGLAGFEQFF; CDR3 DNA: TGTGCCAGCAGCTTTCAGCCGGGACTAGCGGGGTTTGAGCAGTTCTTC
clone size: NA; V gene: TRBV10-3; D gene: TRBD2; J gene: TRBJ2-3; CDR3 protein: CAISTRTSGIRTDTQYF; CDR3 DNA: TGTGCCATCAGTACCAGGACTAGCGGGATTCGAACAGATACGCAGTATTTT
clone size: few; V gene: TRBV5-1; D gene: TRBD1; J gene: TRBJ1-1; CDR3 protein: CASSLLGQGARNTEAFF; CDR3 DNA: TGCGCCAGCAGCTTACTTGGACAGGGGGCGCGGAACACTGAAGCTTTCTTT
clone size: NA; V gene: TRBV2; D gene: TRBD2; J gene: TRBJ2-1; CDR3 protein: CASSEPRGTSGSMRYNEQFF; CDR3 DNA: TGTGCCAGCAGTGAGCCTCGGGGGACTAGCGGGAGTATGAGGTACAATGAGCAGTTCTTC
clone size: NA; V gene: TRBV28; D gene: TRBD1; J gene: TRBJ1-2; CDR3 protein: CASSLFRGPYGYTF; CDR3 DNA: TGTGCCAGCAGTCTCTTCAGGGGGCCCTATGGCTACACCTTC
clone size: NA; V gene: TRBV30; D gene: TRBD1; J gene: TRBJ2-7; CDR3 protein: CAWSFTGTVISEQYF; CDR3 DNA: TGTGCCTGGAGTTTTACCGGGACAGTAATATCCGAGCAGTACTTC
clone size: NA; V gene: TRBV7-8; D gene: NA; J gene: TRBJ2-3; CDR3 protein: CASSFWGTDTQYF; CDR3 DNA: TGTGCCAGCAGCTTTTGGGGCACAGATACGCAGTATTTT
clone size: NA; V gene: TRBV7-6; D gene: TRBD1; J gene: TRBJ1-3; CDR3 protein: CASSRDRETSGNTIYF; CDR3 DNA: TGTGCCAGCAGCCGGGACAGGGAAACGTCCGGAAACACCATATATTTT
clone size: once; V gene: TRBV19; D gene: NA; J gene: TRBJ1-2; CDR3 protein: CASSIVEQERFYGYTF; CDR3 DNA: TGTGCCAGTAGTATAGTGGAACAGGAGCGGTTCTATGGCTACACCTTC
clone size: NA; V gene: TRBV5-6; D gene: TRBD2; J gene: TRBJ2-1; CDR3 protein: CASSLYGGDYNEQFF; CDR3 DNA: TGTGCCAGCAGCTTGTACGGGGGGGATTACAATGAGCAGTTCTTC
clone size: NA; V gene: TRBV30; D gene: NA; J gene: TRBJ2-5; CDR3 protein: CACSVGGHQETQYF; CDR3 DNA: TGTGCCTGTTCCGTCGGGGGGCATCAAGAGACCCAGTACTTC
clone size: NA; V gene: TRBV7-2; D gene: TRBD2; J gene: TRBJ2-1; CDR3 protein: CASSPQLAVPYNEQFF; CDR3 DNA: TGTGCCAGCAGTCCCCAGCTAGCGGTTCCCTACAATGAGCAGTTCTTC
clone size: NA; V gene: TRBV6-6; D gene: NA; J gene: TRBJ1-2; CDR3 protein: CASTMGVADGYTF; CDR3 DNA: TGTGCCAGCACCATGGGGGTGGCAGACGGCTACACCTTC
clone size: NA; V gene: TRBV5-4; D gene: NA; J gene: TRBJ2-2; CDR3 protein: CASSLGRGGTGELFF; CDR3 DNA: TGTGCCAGCAGCTTGGGCCGGGGCGGAACCGGGGAGCTGTTTTTT
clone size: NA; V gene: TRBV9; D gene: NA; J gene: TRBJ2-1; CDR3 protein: CASSVLGTEGQFF; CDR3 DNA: TGTGCCAGCAGCGTACTCGGGACTGAGGGGCAGTTCTTC
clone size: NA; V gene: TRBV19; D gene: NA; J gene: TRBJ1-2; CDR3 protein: CASSMYVVPSDGYTF; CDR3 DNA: TGTGCCAGTAGTATGTATGTGGTACCTTCGGATGGCTACACCTTC
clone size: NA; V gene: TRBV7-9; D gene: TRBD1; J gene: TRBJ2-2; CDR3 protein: CASSSYRQGSNTGELFF; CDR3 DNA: TGTGCCAGCAGCTCGTACCGACAGGGTTCGAACACCGGGGAGCTGTTTTTT
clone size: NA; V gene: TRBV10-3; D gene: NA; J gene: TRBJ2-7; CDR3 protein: CAISERGNWYEQYF; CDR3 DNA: TGTGCCATCAGTGAGAGGGGTAACTGGTACGAGCAGTACTTC
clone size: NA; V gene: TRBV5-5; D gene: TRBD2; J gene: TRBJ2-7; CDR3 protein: CASIPRAGVSYEQYF; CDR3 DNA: TGTGCCAGCATCCCTCGTGCGGGAGTTTCCTACGAGCAGTACTTC
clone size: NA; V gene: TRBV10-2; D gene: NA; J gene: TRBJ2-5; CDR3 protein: CASSEAGRETQYF; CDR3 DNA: TGCGCCAGCAGTGAGGCGGGCAGGGAGACCCAGTACTTC
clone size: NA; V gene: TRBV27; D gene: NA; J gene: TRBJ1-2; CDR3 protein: CASRRGYTF; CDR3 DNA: TGTGCCAGTCGGCGGGGCTACACCTTC
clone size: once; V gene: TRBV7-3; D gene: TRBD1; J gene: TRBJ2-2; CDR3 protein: CASSLTAQGTGELFF; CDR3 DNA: TGTGCCAGCAGCTTAACGGCACAGGGGACCGGGGAGCTGTTTTTT
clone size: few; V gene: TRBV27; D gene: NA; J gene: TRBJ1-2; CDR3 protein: CASGSWAGLIYGYTF; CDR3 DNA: TGTGCCAGCGGCTCCTGGGCAGGACTAATCTATGGCTACACCTTC
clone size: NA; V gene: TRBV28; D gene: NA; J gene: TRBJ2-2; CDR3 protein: CASRLGGANTGELFF; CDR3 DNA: TGTGCCAGCAGACTTGGCGGAGCGAACACCGGGGAGCTGTTTTTT
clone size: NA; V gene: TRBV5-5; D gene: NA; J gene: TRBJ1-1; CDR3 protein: CASSFLGDTEAFF; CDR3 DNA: TGTGCCAGCAGCTTCTTGGGGGACACTGAAGCTTTCTTT
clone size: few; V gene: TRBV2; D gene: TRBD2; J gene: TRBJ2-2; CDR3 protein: CAKGGLAGRTGELFF; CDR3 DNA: TGTGCCAAAGGGGGACTAGCGGGAAGAACCGGGGAGCTGTTTTTT
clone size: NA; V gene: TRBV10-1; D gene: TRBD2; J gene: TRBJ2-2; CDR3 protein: CASSEGTQGGLDRDTGELFF; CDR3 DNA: TGCGCCAGCAGTGAGGGGACCCAGGGAGGACTAGATCGAGACACCGGGGAGCTGTTTTTT
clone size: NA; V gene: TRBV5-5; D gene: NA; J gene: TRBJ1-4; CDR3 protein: CASSWEDGEKLFF; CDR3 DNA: TGTGCCAGCAGCTGGGAGGACGGTGAAAAACTGTTTTTT
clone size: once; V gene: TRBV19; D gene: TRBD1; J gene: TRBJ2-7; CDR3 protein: CASSIPGQGATEQYF; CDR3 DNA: TGTGCCAGTAGTATTCCGGGACAGGGGGCAACCGAGCAGTACTTC
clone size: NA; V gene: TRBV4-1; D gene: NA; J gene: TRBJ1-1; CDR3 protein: CASSPIPNSRNTEAFF; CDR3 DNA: TGCGCCAGCAGCCCGATTCCAAATTCGAGGAACACTGAAGCTTTCTTT
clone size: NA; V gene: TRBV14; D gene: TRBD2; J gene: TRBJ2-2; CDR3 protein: CASSLRTSGTGELFF; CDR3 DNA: TGTGCCAGCAGCCTTCGGACTAGCGGGACCGGGGAGCTGTTTTTT
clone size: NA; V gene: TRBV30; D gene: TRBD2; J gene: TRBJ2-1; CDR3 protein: CAWDPVTPGGNSGRTLGNEQFF; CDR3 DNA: TGTGCCTGGGACCCTGTAACGCCGGGAGGCAATAGCGGGAGGACTTTGGGAAATGAGCAGTTCTTC
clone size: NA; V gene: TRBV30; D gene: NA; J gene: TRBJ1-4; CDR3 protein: CAWTSGTGNEKLFF; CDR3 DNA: TGTGCCTGGACCTCCGGGACGGGTAATGAAAAACTGTTTTTT
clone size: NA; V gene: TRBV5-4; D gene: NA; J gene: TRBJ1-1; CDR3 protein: CASSLGGPLMNTEAFF; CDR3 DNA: TGTGCCAGCAGCTTGGGAGGCCCGCTGATGAACACTGAAGCTTTCTTT
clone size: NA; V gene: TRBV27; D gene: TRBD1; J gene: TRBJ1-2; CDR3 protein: CASRSPPLLDRGGYGYTF; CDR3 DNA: TGTGCCAGCAGGTCCCCCCCCCTCCTTGACAGGGGGGGCTATGGCTACACCTTC
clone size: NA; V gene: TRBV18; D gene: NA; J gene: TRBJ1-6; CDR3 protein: CASSPDNYNSPLHF; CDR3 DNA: TGTGCCAGCTCCCCGGACAATTATAATTCACCCCTCCACTTT
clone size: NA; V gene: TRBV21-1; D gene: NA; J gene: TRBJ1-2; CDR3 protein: CASSKGQLSYGYTF; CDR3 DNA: TGTGCCAGCAGCAAAGGTCAGTTATCCTATGGCTACACCTTC
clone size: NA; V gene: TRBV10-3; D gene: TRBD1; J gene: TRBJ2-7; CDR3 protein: CASNRDRAAEQYF; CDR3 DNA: TGTGCCAGCAACCGGGACAGGGCCGCCGAGCAGTACTTC
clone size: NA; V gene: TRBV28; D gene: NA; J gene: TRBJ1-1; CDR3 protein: CASTRSDTEAFF; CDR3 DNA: TGTGCCAGCACAAGGTCAGACACTGAAGCTTTCTTT
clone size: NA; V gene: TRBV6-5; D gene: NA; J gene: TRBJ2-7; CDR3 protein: CASSYGRAPYEQYF; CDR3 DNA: TGTGCCAGCAGTTACGGACGGGCGCCCTACGAGCAGTACTTC
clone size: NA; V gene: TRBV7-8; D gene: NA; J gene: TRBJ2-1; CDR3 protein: CASSARTGDNEQFF; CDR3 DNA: TGTGCCAGCAGCGCACGGACCGGAGACAATGAGCAGTTCTTC
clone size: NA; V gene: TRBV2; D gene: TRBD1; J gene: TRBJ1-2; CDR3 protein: CASSGVPTGGHPYTF; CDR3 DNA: TGTGCCAGCAGTGGGGTCCCCACAGGGGGCCACCCCTACACCTTC
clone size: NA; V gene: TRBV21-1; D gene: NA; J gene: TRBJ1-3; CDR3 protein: CASSREGNTIYF; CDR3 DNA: TGTGCCAGCAGTCGCGAGGGAAACACCATATATTTT
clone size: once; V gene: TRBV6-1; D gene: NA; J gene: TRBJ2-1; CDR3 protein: CASGGGHGNEQFF; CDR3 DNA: TGTGCCAGCGGCGGGGGCCACGGGAATGAGCAGTTCTTC
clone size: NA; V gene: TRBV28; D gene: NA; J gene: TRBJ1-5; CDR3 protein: CASQNPSGQPQHF; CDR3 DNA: TGTGCCAGCCAAAACCCATCCGGGCAGCCCCAGCATTTT